The 8 T cell receptor beta chains below were found in one sample sequenced in a study of shared clonotypes between healthy human individuals (dated by TCRdb to the early 2020s). Libraries were built with the immunoSEQ multiplex PCR assay. TCRdb retrieved this table from immuneACCESS and kept in-frame rearrangements only. Not all clones are present; in checked studies, unresolved V genes account for under half, and no reason is known for the remainder. The sample includes some 2.1 million clones, with just under 95% observed a single time. Around 1.8% of the sample is taken by the ten largest. CD8 naive samples were CD45RO-negative cells positively selected for CCR7, giving a CD45RA+CCR7+ population that excluded TemRA cells. The source material was naive CD8+ T cells from PBMCs. Explained via the paper, the cell subset or site label denotes: CD45RA+CCR7+. These receptors were taken from a man between 18 and 29 years old in good health. Some clones in this sample may be carry-over from other donors' samples.

The chain carries TRBV4-3 and TRBJ1-3; unclear D gene. With 4 bases removed from V and 2 bases from J, the gap between germline ends came to 15 bases. CDR1 is LGHNA, CDR2 YSLEER, per germline. The CDR3 is 16 amino acids. The CDR3: CASSPSGGPPGNTIYF. The CDR3 bases are TGCGCCAGCAGCCCCTCGGGAGGGCCTCCTGGAAACACCATATATTTT.

The CDR3 reads CASSLRLAGEETQYF. The CDR3 DNA is TGTGCCAGCAGCTTACGACTAGCGGGCGAAGAGACCCAGTACTTC. The V call is TRBV13, the J call TRBJ2-5, with 10 bases that match TRBD2. The V segment lost 2 bases and the J segment 3 bases; nucleotides outside the gene matches: 3. CDR3 length equals 15 residues. Looked up from germline, CDR1 is PRHDT and CDR2 is FYEKMQ (reference sequence).

The chain has TRBV27 and TRBJ1-1; D ambiguous. The CDR3 extends over 13 amino acids. Germline-derived CDR1 and CDR2 are MNHEY and SMNVEV (reference sequence). V dropped 7 bases and J dropped 6 bases, with 15 bases sitting between them. The CDR3: CASMVLGTAEAFF. For the CDR3, the DNA is TGTGCCAGCATGGTATTGGGAACGGCTGAAGCTTTCTTT.

The chain recombines TRBV30 with TRBJ2-7; TRBD1 matches 8 bases. Germline assignment: CDR1 GTSNPN and CDR2 SVGIG (reference sequence). This CDR3 is 12 amino acids long. Written as DNA, the CDR3 is TGTGCTCACGGACAGGGAACCTACGAGCAGTACTTC. Its translation: CAHGQGTYEQYF.

The rearrangement uses TRBV5-1 and TRBJ2-2, with TRBD1 matching 7 bases. The CDR3 is 16 amino acids. Losses at the gene ends were 5 bases for V and 4 bases for J; bases not matched to a gene: 11. In germline, CDR1 is SGHRS, CDR2 YFSETQ. The CDR3 reads CASSRRQGVSTGELFF. The DNA of the CDR3 is TGCGCCAGCAGTCGAAGGCAGGGGGTCTCCACCGGGGAGCTGTTTTTT.

This chain links TRBV9 with TRBJ2-7; TRBD1 matches 7 bases. The V gene end was trimmed by 4 bases and the J gene end by 3 bases; junction bases not matched to a gene: 7. Germline assignment: CDR1 SGDLS and CDR2 YYNGEE. The CDR3 has 14 residues. The CDR3 nucleotides read TGTGCCAGCAGCACACGGGACAGAAACTACGAGCAGTACTTC. Its translation is CASSTRDRNYEQYF.

V is TRBV27 and J is TRBJ2-7; D is uncertain. Trimming pared 5 bases from V and 3 bases from J, leaving 11 bases between. CDR3 length: 13 amino acids. The germline V gene encodes CDR1 MNHEY and CDR2 SMNVEV (reference sequence). CDR3 residues: CASSLGPVYEQYF. The DNA of the CDR3 is TGTGCCAGCAGTCTCGGACCCGTCTACGAGCAGTACTTC.

The V and J genes are TRBV7-9 and TRBJ1-2; D is undetermined. There are 15 residues in the CDR3. The V end was cut by 0 bases, the J end by 3 bases, with 11 bases between. Germline lookup yields CDR1 SEHNR and CDR2 FQNEAQ (reference sequence). The CDR3 sequence is CASSLAERRYYGYTF. DNA of the CDR3: TGTGCCAGCAGCTTAGCGGAAAGGAGGTACTATGGCTACACCTTC.